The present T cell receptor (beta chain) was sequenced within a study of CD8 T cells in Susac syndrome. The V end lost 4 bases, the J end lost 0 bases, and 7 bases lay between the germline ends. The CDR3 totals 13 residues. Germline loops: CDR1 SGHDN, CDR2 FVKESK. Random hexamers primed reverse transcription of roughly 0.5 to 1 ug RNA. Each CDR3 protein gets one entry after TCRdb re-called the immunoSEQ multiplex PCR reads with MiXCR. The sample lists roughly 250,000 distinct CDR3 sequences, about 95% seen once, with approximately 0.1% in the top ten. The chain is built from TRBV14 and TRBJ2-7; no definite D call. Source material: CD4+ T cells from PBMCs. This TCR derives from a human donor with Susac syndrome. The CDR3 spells CASSLRNSYEQYF. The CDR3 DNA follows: TGTGCCAGCAGCCTGAGGAACTCCTACGAGCAGTACTTC.